A single sample is the source of the 30 T cell receptor beta chains below, sequenced in a study of identifying expanded T cells in peripheral blood. Data came from immunoSEQ multiplex PCR; TCRdb stores just in-frame clones and leaves some out. This sample yields under 100,000 clones, of which around 90% are seen a single time; roughly 7% belongs to the top ten. Sequencing was performed on blood. Receptors were obtained from a person aged 18 to 70 in good health.

This chain uses TRBV5-6 with TRBJ2-7; 7 bases fit TRBD2. The CDR3 is 19 amino acids. Germline V gives CDR1 SGHDT, CDR2 YYEEEE. After removal of 0 bases from V and 5 bases from J, the junction contained 20 bases not matched to a gene. The CDR3 DNA sequence: TGTGCCAGCAGCTTGGAACGGTCCTCCTGGGTGGCGGGAGTCCACGAGCAGTACTTC. Protein: CASSLERSSWVAGVHEQYF.

V gene TRBV29-1 combines with J gene TRBJ2-1, with D perhaps matching TRBD2 (5 bases). There are 13 residues in the CDR3. From germline, CDR1 is SQVTM and CDR2 ANQGSEA. Trimming pared 3 bases from V and 6 bases from J, leaving 12 bases between. CDR3 in amino acids: CSVEPGKGNEQFF. The CDR3 DNA follows: TGCAGCGTTGAGCCCGGGAAAGGCAATGAGCAGTTCTTC.

The chain carries TRBV9 and TRBJ2-1, with TRBD2 as a possible D gene (6 bases). CDR3 length: 12 residues. V was clipped by 3 bases and J by 7 bases, with 8 bases between them. CDR1 is SGDLS, CDR2 YYNGEE, per germline. The CDR3 is CASSETSNEQFF. Written as DNA, the CDR3 is TGTGCCAGCAGCGAGACTAGTAATGAGCAGTTCTTC.

This clone occurred once. The chain uses TRBV6-1 and TRBJ1-5, with D hard to call. The CDR3 spans 13 residues. The ends were cut back, 4 bases at V and 4 bases at J, with 8 bases in the middle. Germline assignment: CDR1 MNHNS and CDR2 SASEGT. The CDR3 protein is CASSVSGNQPQHF. The CDR3 DNA reads as TGTGCCAGCAGTGTTTCCGGAAATCAGCCCCAGCATTTT.

In this sample, this clone turned up a few times. CDR3 region: CAISQGADEQYF. CDR3 DNA: TGCGCCATCTCACAGGGGGCCGACGAGCAGTACTTC. The rearrangement links TRBV10-2 to TRBJ2-7, with 9 bases matching TRBD1. The CDR3 spans 12 residues. The J segment lost 5 bases and the V segment lost 10 bases, leaving 6 bases of the junction unmatched. Germline CDR1 WSHSY, CDR2 SAAADI.

CDR3 coding DNA: TGTGCCAGCAGCACTAGGCGGCTAGCGGGGGGACTAGAGACCCAGTACTTC. Encoded protein: CASSTRRLAGGLETQYF. The rearrangement joins TRBV7-7 to TRBJ2-5, with TRBD2 matching 11 bases. CDR1 and CDR2 from the germline V gene are SSHAT and FNYEAQ (reference sequence). CDR3 length equals 17 residues. J was trimmed by 4 bases and V by 5 bases; bases with no gene match: 12.

The chain has TRBV19 and TRBJ1-1; the D gene is possibly TRBD1 (5 bases). V was clipped by 3 bases and J by 4 bases, with 15 bases between them. The CDR3 contains 15 residues. Germline assignment: CDR1 LNHDA and CDR2 SQIVND (reference sequence). Written as DNA, the CDR3 is TGTGCCAGTAGTATTTGGTCAGGGACGGGCACTGAAGCTTTCTTT. As protein: CASSIWSGTGTEAFF. Complete variable domain (other parts from reference TRBV19 and TRBJ1-1): DGGITQSPKYLFRKEGQNVTLSCEQNLNHDAMYWYRQDPGQGLRLIYYSQIVNDFQKGDIAEGYSVSREKKESFPLTVTSAQKNPTAFYLCASSIWSGTGTEAFFGQGTRLTVV.

V gene TRBV30 combines with J gene TRBJ1-1, with TRBD1 identical over 7 bases. V lost 2 bases and J lost 0; bases outside the gene matches: 3. Per germline, CDR1 GTSNPN and CDR2 SVGIG (reference sequence). This CDR3 region has 14 residues. This CDR3 reads CAWSPGQLNTEAFF. Here the CDR3 DNA reads TGTGCCTGGAGTCCGGGACAGTTGAACACTGAAGCTTTCTTT.

The CDR3 loop is CASSHHQGGAYEQYF. CDR3 coding DNA: TGCGCCAGCAGCCACCATCAGGGAGGGGCCTACGAGCAGTACTTC. This sequence joins TRBV5-1 and TRBJ2-7; 7 bases align to TRBD2. Looked up from germline, CDR1 is SGHRS and CDR2 is YFSETQ. This CDR3 has 15 amino acids. Germline trimming cut 4 bases from V and 2 bases from J; bases unmatched to any gene: 9. Together with reference TRBV5-1 and TRBJ2-7, the CDR3 gives the full variable domain: KAGVTQTPRYLIKTRGQQVTLSCSPISGHRSVSWYQQTPGQGLQFLFEYFSETQRNKGNFPGRFSGRQFSNSRSEMNVSTLELGDSALYLCASSHHQGGAYEQYFGPGTRLTVT.

The chain is built from TRBV5-5 and TRBJ1-5; TRBD1 matches at 7 bases. J gave up 2 bases and V 4 bases, and 12 bases lay outside the gene matches. The CDR3 consists of 17 residues. From germline, CDR1 is SGHKS and CDR2 YYEKEE (reference sequence). The CDR3 sequence: CASSRTGVSGRNQPQHF. The DNA for the CDR3 is TGTGCCAGCAGCCGCACAGGGGTGTCAGGACGCAATCAGCCCCAGCATTTT.

The chain carries TRBV5-8 and TRBJ1-2, with D perhaps matching TRBD1 (6 bases). The CDR3 runs to 14 residues. Trimming removed 4 bases from V and 2 bases from J, with 12 bases in between. Germline values: CDR1 SGHTS, CDR2 YDEGEE. The CDR3 is CASSVGTYNYGYTF. In nucleotides, the CDR3 is TGTGCCAGCAGCGTCGGGACATACAACTATGGCTACACCTTC.

This clone was recorded only once. Relative to the germline gene, one junction end is altered; a read error may explain this. The chain joins TRBV2 to TRBJ1-1; TRBD1 is a possible D gene (5 bases). Per germline, CDR1 SNHLY and CDR2 FYNNEI. This CDR3 contains 11 residues. This CDR3 reads CASSEGTVAFF. As DNA, the CDR3 is TGTGCCAGCAGTGAGGGGACTGTAGCTTTCTTT.

The rearrangement joins TRBV7-3 to TRBJ2-1; the D is unclear. V lost 5 bases to trimming and J lost 6 bases, with 11 bases between them. The germline CDR1 and CDR2 sequences are SGHTA and FQGTGA. The CDR3 sequence is 13 residues long. CDR3 amino acids: CASSRPGTNEQFF. Written as DNA, the CDR3 is TGTGCCAGCAGCAGACCAGGAACCAATGAGCAGTTCTTC.

The chain links TRBV10-3 to TRBJ1-2, with D tentatively TRBD1 (5 bases). The ends were cut back, 4 bases at V and 7 bases at J, with 13 bases in the middle. Per germline, CDR1 ENHRY and CDR2 SYGVKD. The CDR3 is made up of 13 amino acids. CDR3 amino acids: CAISGTSEGGYTF. CDR3 nucleotide sequence: TGTGCCATCAGTGGGACAAGTGAGGGTGGCTACACCTTC.

This chain connects TRBV19 to TRBJ1-2; 7 nucleotides agree with TRBD1. Germline assignment: CDR1 LNHDA and CDR2 SQIVND (reference sequence). The CDR3 covers 13 residues. The junction had 10 bases not matched to a gene; V was cut back by 7 bases and J by 8 bases. CDR3 residues: CASTLQGPWGYTF. The CDR3 nucleotides are TGTGCCAGTACTCTACAGGGGCCCTGGGGCTACACCTTC.

The gene calls are TRBV18 and TRBJ2-2; D call uncertain. The germline V gene has CDR1 KGHSH and CDR2 LQKENI. This CDR3 region has 14 residues. V was shortened by 5 bases and J by 3 bases, with 10 bases between the two germline ends. The CDR3 DNA reads TGTGCCAGCTCAGGTCAGATGTACACCGGGGAGCTGTTTTTT. Translating gives CASSGQMYTGELFF.

This rearrangement joins TRBV6-1 to TRBJ1-4, with D uncertain. This CDR3 contains 14 residues. Trimming cost V 3 bases and J 4 bases, with 9 bases left between them. Germline V CDR1 and CDR2: MNHNS, SASEGT. The CDR3 loop reads CASSDGPNNEKLFF. The CDR3 DNA sequence: TGTGCCAGCAGTGATGGGCCGAATAATGAAAAACTGTTTTTT.

The V and J genes are TRBV4-3 and TRBJ2-7, with 12 bases identical to TRBD1. CDR3 length: 17 residues. Germline CDR1 and CDR2: LGHNA and YSLEER. V dropped 0 bases and J dropped 3; count of bases not matched to a gene: 6. CDR3 protein: CASSQEGGTGGYYEQYF. CDR3 DNA sequence: TGCGCCAGCAGCCAAGAAGGGGGGACAGGGGGCTACTACGAGCAGTACTTC.

The chain has TRBV2 and TRBJ2-7; no clear D. Trimming took off 7 bases at V and 4 bases at J, with 11 bases between the two ends. Per the germline V gene, CDR1 is SNHLY and CDR2 is FYNNEI. This CDR3 is 12 amino acids long. The CDR3 region has the DNA TGTGCCAGCAAGGTCCTTCTGTACGAGCAGTACTTC. This gives the protein CASKVLLYEQYF.

This chain uses TRBV30 with TRBJ1-1; the D gene is possibly TRBD1 (6 bases). This CDR3 has 17 amino acids. The V gene lost 4 bases and the J gene lost 0 bases, with 21 bases spanning the gap. Germline V gene lookup returns CDR1 GTSNPN and CDR2 SVGIG (reference sequence). CDR3 loop: CAWTSMRQVLMNTEAFF. As DNA, the CDR3 is TGTGCCTGGACCTCCATGAGACAGGTCCTCATGAACACTGAAGCTTTCTTT.

The DNA for the CDR3 is TGTGCCAGTAGGCTCACAGGGGGCGCTGGGAAACTGTTTTTT. Its translation is CASRLTGGAGKLFF. The chain employs TRBV19 and TRBJ1-4, with 9 positions matching TRBD1. Germline V gene data show CDR1 as LNHDA and CDR2 as SQIVND (reference sequence). The ends lost 6 bases at V and 11 bases at J; junction bases unmatched: 10. The CDR3 is 14 residues long.

The chain joins TRBV2 to TRBJ2-3; a possible D gene is TRBD1 (5 bases). Germline CDR1 and CDR2: SNHLY and FYNNEI. The V end lost 5 bases, the J end lost 0 bases, and 9 bases lay between the germline ends. This CDR3 is 14 amino acids long. The CDR3 DNA sequence: TGTGCCAGCAGTAGGACACTTAGCACAGATACGCAGTATTTT. Translation: CASSRTLSTDTQYF.

The chain links TRBV5-1 to TRBJ2-1; 8 bases are shared with TRBD2. After removal of 0 bases from V and 7 bases from J, the junction contained 6 bases not matched to a gene. The CDR3 contains 15 residues. Looked up from germline, CDR1 is SGHRS and CDR2 is YFSETQ. CDR3 in amino acids: CASSLAPGGPNEQFF. The DNA of the CDR3 is TGCGCCAGCAGCTTGGCCCCGGGAGGGCCGAATGAGCAGTTCTTC.

The chain combines TRBV19 with TRBJ2-2; maybe TRBD1 (6 bases). The V gene's germline CDR1 is LNHDA and CDR2 SQIVND (reference sequence). The CDR3 extends over 15 amino acids. V was trimmed by 7 bases and J by 4 bases, leaving 16 bases between them. As DNA, the CDR3 is TGTGCCAGTAAGGTCGGGCAGGGGACCACCGGGGAGCTGTTTTTT. The encoded protein is CASKVGQGTTGELFF.

The rearrangement uses TRBV9 and TRBJ2-5, with 13 bases fitting TRBD2. Germline V gives CDR1 SGDLS, CDR2 YYNGEE. V shed 4 bases and J 6 bases; nucleotides not matched to a gene: 9. The CDR3 contains 16 residues. As DNA, the CDR3 is TGTGCCAGCAGCCCACGGACTAGCGGGAGTTTGAAGACCCAGTACTTC. This gives the protein CASSPRTSGSLKTQYF.

This clone was seen just once. This chain joins TRBV6-6 and TRBJ1-5; D perhaps matches TRBD1 (6 bases). There are 14 residues in the CDR3. Deletions cut 5 bases from V and 6 bases from J, with 14 bases between. The germline V gene encodes CDR1 MNHNY and CDR2 SVGAGI (reference sequence). CDR3 region: CASSPDRGAQPQHF. In nucleotides, the CDR3 is TGTGCCAGCAGTCCTGACCGGGGGGCTCAGCCCCAGCATTTT.

The V gene is TRBV7-9, the J gene TRBJ2-1; D gene unclear. Trimming took off 5 bases at V and 8 bases at J, with 10 bases between the two ends. The CDR3 sequence is 12 residues long. CDR1 is SEHNR and CDR2 is FQNEAQ in the germline V gene (reference sequence). The CDR3, as DNA: TGTGCCAGCAGCGGCGCCCGCGATGAGCAGTTCTTC. Residues: CASSGARDEQFF. Supplemented by reference TRBV7-9 and TRBJ2-1, the full variable domain reads DTGVSQNPRHKITKRGQNVTFRCDPISEHNRLYWYRQTLGQGPEFLTYFQNEAQLEKSRLLSDRFSAERPKGSFSTLEIQRTEQGDSAMYLCASSGARDEQFFGPGTRLTVL.

This rearrangement joins TRBV5-6 to TRBJ2-7, with no clear D. Germline CDR1 and CDR2: SGHDT and YYEEEE. V was shortened by 2 bases and J by 2 bases, with 8 bases between the two germline ends. The CDR3 spans 13 residues. CDR3 nucleotide sequence: TGTGCCAGCAGCTTCCGACAAGCCTACGAGCAGTACTTC. Translated, it gives CASSFRQAYEQYF.

The chain recombines TRBV20-1 with TRBJ1-1; no firm D call. CDR3 size: 11 residues. Germline V lookup: CDR1 DFQATT, CDR2 SNEGSKA (reference sequence). V lost 0 bases, J lost 10 bases, and 9 bases lay in between. CDR3 loop: CSARDAAGAFF. The CDR3, as DNA: TGCAGTGCTAGAGATGCCGCCGGAGCTTTCTTT.

This rearrangement joins TRBV10-3 to TRBJ1-2, with TRBD1 identical over 8 bases. The V and J ends lost 6 bases and 3 bases, in that order; junction bases with no gene match: 6. Germline values: CDR1 ENHRY, CDR2 SYGVKD. The CDR3 has 14 residues. Here the CDR3 reads CAIRTDREDYGYTF. In DNA form, the CDR3 reads TGTGCCATCAGAACGGACAGGGAAGACTATGGCTACACCTTC.